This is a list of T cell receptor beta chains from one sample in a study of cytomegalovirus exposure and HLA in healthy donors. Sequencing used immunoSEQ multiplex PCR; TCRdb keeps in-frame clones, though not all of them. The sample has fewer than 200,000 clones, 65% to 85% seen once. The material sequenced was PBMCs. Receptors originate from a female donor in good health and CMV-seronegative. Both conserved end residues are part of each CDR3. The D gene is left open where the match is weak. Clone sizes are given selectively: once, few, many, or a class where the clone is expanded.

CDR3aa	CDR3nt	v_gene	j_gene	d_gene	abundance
CASSGGDNQPQHF	TGTGCCAGCAGTGGGGGGGACAATCAGCCCCAGCATTTT	TRBV2	TRBJ1-5	NA	few
CASSQAERGLLADTQYF	TGCGCCAGCAGCCAAGCCGAGCGGGGGCTCTTAGCAGATACGCAGTATTTT	TRBV4-1	TRBJ2-3	TRBD2	NA
CASTVQSSGNTIYF	TGTGCCAGTACAGTTCAGAGCTCTGGAAACACCATATATTTT	TRBV2	TRBJ1-3	NA	once
CASRAIAGVTDTQYF	TGCGCCAGCAGGGCGATCGCAGGCGTCACAGATACGCAGTATTTT	TRBV4-1	TRBJ2-3	NA	once
CASSVSGAGTGELFF	TGTGCCAGCAGCGTGTCAGGGGCCGGCACCGGGGAGCTGTTTTTT	TRBV9	TRBJ2-2	NA	once
CASSYSTTGGWPQHF	TGTGCCAGCAGTTACTCTACCACAGGGGGGTGGCCCCAGCATTTT	TRBV6-5	TRBJ1-5	TRBD1	NA
CASSQPDHRVRAYNSPLHF	TGCGCCAGCAGTCAACCTGACCACAGGGTAAGAGCCTATAATTCACCCCTCCACTTT	TRBV23-1	TRBJ1-6	NA	NA
CASSLSSSRQYF	TGTGCCAGCAGCTTATCCAGTTCACGGCAGTACTTC	TRBV11-3	TRBJ2-7	NA	NA
CASSQAAGQDNEKLFF	TGCGCCAGCAGCCAAGCCGCAGGACAGGATAATGAAAAACTGTTTTTT	TRBV4-3	TRBJ1-4	TRBD1	NA
CASSIVRAYGNEQFF	TGTGCCAGTAGTATAGTGCGAGCATACGGGAATGAGCAGTTCTTC	TRBV19	TRBJ2-1	NA	NA
CASSLRQGIKETQYF	TGCGCCAGCAGCTTGAGACAGGGGATTAAAGAGACCCAGTACTTC	TRBV5-1	TRBJ2-5	TRBD1	NA
CASGLGGGQPQHF	TGTGCTAGTGGTTTGGGGGGAGGTCAGCCCCAGCATTTT	TRBV12-5	TRBJ1-5	NA	once
CASNGLAGAQETQYF	TGTGCCAGCAACGGACTAGCGGGGGCCCAAGAGACCCAGTACTTC	TRBV2	TRBJ2-5	TRBD2	few
CASSFTGGYTDTQYF	TGTGCCAGCAGCTTTACAGGGGGCTACACAGATACGCAGTATTTT	TRBV7-9	TRBJ2-3	TRBD1	once
CGARTNYGYTF	TGCGGAGCGCGGACAAACTATGGCTACACCTTC	TRBV5-1	TRBJ1-2	NA	NA
CASSYPGIPSQETQYF	TGTGCCAGCAGTTATCCGGGAATCCCTTCTCAAGAGACCCAGTACTTC	TRBV7-9	TRBJ2-5	NA	NA
CASSFDSYGYTF	TGCGCCAGCAGCTTTGACAGCTATGGCTACACCTTC	TRBV5-1	TRBJ1-2	NA	few
CASSATGITEAFF	TGTGCCAGCAGCGCGACGGGGATTACTGAAGCTTTCTTT	TRBV7-9	TRBJ1-1	NA	NA
CASSIEATGFGGYTF	TGTGCCAGTAGTATAGAGGCGACAGGGTTCGGTGGCTACACCTTC	TRBV19	TRBJ1-2	TRBD1	NA
CASGSGFGVNGDTQYF	TGTGCTAGTGGTTCAGGTTTTGGTGTAAATGGAGATACGCAGTATTTT	TRBV12-5	TRBJ2-3	NA	NA
CASSMWDRGLGANVLTF	TGTGCCAGTAGTATGTGGGACAGGGGTCTTGGGGCCAACGTCCTGACTTTC	TRBV19	TRBJ2-6	TRBD1	NA
CASSVVAGGPNEQFF	TGTGCCAGCAGCGTGGTAGCGGGAGGGCCTAACGAGCAGTTCTTC	TRBV9	TRBJ2-1	TRBD2	once
CASSFRDRQSVFYEQYF	TGTGCCAGCAGTTTCCGGGACAGACAATCAGTCTTCTACGAGCAGTACTTC	TRBV2	TRBJ2-7	TRBD1	NA
CASSNQVHMNTEAFF	TGTGCCAGTAGTAATCAGGTTCACATGAACACTGAAGCTTTCTTT	TRBV19	TRBJ1-1	NA	few
CASTPGTGYGYTF	TGTGCCAGCACCCCTGGGACAGGCTATGGCTACACCTTC	TRBV16	TRBJ1-2	TRBD1	few
CASSLGRDNQPQHF	TGCGCCAGCAGCTTGGGCAGGGATAATCAGCCCCAGCATTTT	TRBV5-1	TRBJ1-5	NA	NA
CASSLGLHTDTQYF	TGTGCCAGTAGTCTAGGACTCCACACAGATACGCAGTATTTT	TRBV19	TRBJ2-3	NA	few
CASSPGTDGNQPQHF	TGTGCCAGCAGCCCCGGGACAGACGGCAATCAGCCCCAGCATTTT	TRBV7-6	TRBJ1-5	TRBD1	NA
CASSTRQGGEAFF	TGTGCCAGCAGCACCCGACAGGGTGGTGAAGCTTTCTTT	TRBV7-6	TRBJ1-1	TRBD1	NA
CASSEAAGSNQPQHF	TGTGCCAGCAGTGAAGCCGCAGGTAGCAATCAGCCCCAGCATTTT	TRBV6-1	TRBJ1-5	NA	NA
CASRKNREETQYF	TGTGCCAGCAGGAAGAACAGGGAAGAGACCCAGTACTTC	TRBV7-8	TRBJ2-5	NA	NA
CASRYITSGGEQFF	TGTGCCAGCAGGTATATCACTAGCGGCGGTGAGCAGTTCTTC	TRBV2	TRBJ2-1	TRBD2	NA
CASSLSTGQEISPLHF	TGTGCCAGCAGCTTATCGACGGGACAGGAGATCTCACCCCTCCACTTT	TRBV7-9	TRBJ1-6	TRBD1	NA
CAWSAGQSSYNEQFF	TGTGCCTGGAGCGCCGGACAGTCGTCCTACAATGAGCAGTTCTTC	TRBV30	TRBJ2-1	NA	NA
CASSIWTSELMRQFF	TGTGCCAGCAGCATTTGGACTAGCGAGTTAATGAGGCAGTTCTTC	TRBV5-8	TRBJ2-1	TRBD2	once
CASSSLGLAGTSSTDTQYF	TGTGCCAGCAGCTCGCTCGGGCTAGCGGGGACCTCTAGCACAGATACGCAGTATTTT	TRBV7-9	TRBJ2-3	TRBD2	NA
CASRAGTDTGELFF	TGTGCCAGCAGAGCCGGGACTGACACCGGGGAGCTGTTTTTT	TRBV10-3	TRBJ2-2	NA	few
CASSLVIPTRGTDTQYF	TGTGCCAGCAGTTTAGTGATCCCGACTCGAGGCACAGATACGCAGTATTTT	TRBV27	TRBJ2-3	NA	NA
CASSSPSGGETQYF	TGCGCCAGCAGCTCACCTAGCGGGGGAGAGACCCAGTACTTC	TRBV5-1	TRBJ2-5	TRBD2	NA
CASSYGSPLAKNIQYF	TGTGCCAGCAGTTATGGGAGCCCCCTAGCCAAAAACATTCAGTACTTC	TRBV6-5	TRBJ2-4	NA	once
CASSLIFSGGEKLFF	TGCGCCAGCAGCCTTATATTTTCAGGAGGTGAAAAACTGTTTTTT	TRBV5-1	TRBJ1-4	NA	few
CASSVSGAGVAYEQYF	TGTGCCAGCAGCGTAAGTGGGGCAGGGGTCGCCTACGAGCAGTACTTC	TRBV2	TRBJ2-7	NA	NA
CASSPRSGILSYNEQFF	TGTGCCAGTTCCCCTAGAAGCGGGATCCTCTCCTACAATGAGCAGTTCTTC	TRBV28	TRBJ2-1	TRBD2	NA
CASSLVGSGKSYEQYF	TGTGCCAGCAGCTTAGTAGGTAGCGGCAAATCCTACGAGCAGTACTTC	TRBV7-2	TRBJ2-7	NA	once
CASSPTGQVNTEAFF	TGTGCCAGCAGCCCCACGGGACAGGTGAACACTGAAGCTTTCTTT	TRBV7-9	TRBJ1-1	TRBD1	NA
CASSATLTSGRFNEQFF	TGCGCCAGCAGCGCCACGTTGACTAGCGGGCGATTCAATGAGCAGTTCTTC	TRBV5-1	TRBJ2-1	TRBD2	NA
CAIRRSLGDTEAFF	TGTGCCATCAGGAGGTCCCTCGGGGACACTGAAGCTTTCTTT	TRBV10-3	TRBJ1-1	NA	NA
CASSFSVTYEQYF	TGTGCCAGCAGCTTTAGCGTTACCTACGAGCAGTACTTC	TRBV5-4	TRBJ2-7	NA	NA